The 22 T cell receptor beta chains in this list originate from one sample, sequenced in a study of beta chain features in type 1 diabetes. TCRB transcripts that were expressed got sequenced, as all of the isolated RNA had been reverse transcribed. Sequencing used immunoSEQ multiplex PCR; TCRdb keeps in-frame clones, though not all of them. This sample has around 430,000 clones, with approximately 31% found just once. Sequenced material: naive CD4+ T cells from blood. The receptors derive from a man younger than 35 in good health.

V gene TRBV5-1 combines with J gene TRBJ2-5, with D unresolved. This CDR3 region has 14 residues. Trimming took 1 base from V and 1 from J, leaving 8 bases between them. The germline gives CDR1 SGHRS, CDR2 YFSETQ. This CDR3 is CASSLSSGQETQYF. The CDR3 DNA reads TGCGCCAGCAGCTTGTCGTCAGGCCAAGAGACCCAGTACTTC.

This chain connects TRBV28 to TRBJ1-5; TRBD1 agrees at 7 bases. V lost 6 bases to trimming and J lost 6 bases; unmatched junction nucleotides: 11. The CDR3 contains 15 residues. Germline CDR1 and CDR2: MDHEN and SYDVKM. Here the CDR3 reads CASRTPTGDFQPQHF. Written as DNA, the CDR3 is TGTGCCAGCAGAACCCCCACAGGGGATTTTCAGCCCCAGCATTTT.

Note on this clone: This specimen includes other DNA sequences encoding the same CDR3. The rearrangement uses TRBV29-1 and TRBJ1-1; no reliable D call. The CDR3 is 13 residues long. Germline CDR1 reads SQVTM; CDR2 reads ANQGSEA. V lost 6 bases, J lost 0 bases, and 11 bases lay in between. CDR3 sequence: CSVAGRLNTEAFF. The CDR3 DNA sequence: TGCAGCGTAGCAGGCAGGTTGAACACTGAAGCTTTCTTT. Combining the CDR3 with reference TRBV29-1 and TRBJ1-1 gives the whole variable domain SAVISQKPSRDICQRGTSLTIQCQVDSQVTMMFWYRQQPGQSLTLIATANQGSEATYESGFVIDKFPISRPNLTFSTLTVSNMSPEDSSIYLCSVAGRLNTEAFFGQGTRLTVV.

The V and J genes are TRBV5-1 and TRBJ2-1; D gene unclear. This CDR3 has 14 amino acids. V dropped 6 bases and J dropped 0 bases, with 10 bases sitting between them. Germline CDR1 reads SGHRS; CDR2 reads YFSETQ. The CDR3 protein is CASNPGSSYNEQFF. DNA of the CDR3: TGCGCCAGCAATCCAGGTAGCTCCTACAATGAGCAGTTCTTC.

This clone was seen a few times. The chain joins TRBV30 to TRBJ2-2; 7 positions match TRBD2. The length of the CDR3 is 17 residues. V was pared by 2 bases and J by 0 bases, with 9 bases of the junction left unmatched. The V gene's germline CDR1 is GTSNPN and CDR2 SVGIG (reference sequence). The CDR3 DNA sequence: TGTGCCTGGAGTCTCACCTGGGGGGGATCGAACACCGGGGAGCTGTTTTTT. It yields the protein CAWSLTWGGSNTGELFF. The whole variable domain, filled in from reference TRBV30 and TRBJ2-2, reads SQTIHQWPATLVQPVGSPLSLECTVEGTSNPNLYWYRQAAGRGLQLLFYSVGIGQISSEVPQNLSASRPQDRQFILSSKKLLLSDSGFYLCAWSLTWGGSNTGELFFGEGSRLTVL.

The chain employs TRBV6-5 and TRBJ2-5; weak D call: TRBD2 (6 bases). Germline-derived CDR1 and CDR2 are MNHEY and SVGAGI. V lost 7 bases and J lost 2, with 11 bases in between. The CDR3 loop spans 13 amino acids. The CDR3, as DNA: TGTGCCAGCACCCCAGCGGGTCAAGAGACCCAGTACTTC. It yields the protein CASTPAGQETQYF.

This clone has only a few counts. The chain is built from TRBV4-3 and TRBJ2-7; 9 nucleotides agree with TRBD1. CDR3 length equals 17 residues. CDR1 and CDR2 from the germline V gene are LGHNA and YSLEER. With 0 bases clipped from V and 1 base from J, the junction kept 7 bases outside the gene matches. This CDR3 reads CASSQDRVGTGSYEQYF. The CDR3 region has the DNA TGCGCCAGCAGCCAAGATCGGGTTGGGACAGGGTCCTACGAGCAGTACTTC.

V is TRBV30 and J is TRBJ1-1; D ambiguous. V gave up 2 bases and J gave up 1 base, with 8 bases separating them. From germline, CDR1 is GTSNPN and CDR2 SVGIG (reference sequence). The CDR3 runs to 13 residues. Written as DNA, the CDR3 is TGTGCCTGGAGTACCCGAGGGAACACTGAAGCTTTCTTT. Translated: CAWSTRGNTEAFF.

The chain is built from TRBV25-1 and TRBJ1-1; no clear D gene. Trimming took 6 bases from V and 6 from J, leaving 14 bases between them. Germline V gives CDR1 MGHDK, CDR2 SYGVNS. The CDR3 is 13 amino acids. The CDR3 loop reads CASREAGLPEAFF. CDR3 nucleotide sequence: TGTGCCAGCAGGGAGGCGGGATTGCCTGAAGCTTTCTTT.

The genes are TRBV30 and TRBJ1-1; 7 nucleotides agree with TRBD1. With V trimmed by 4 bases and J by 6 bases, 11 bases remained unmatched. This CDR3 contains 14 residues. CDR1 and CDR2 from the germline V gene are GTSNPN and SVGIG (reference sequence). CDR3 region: CAWTRTRGLSEAFF. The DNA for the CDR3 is TGTGCCTGGACTAGGACGAGGGGGCTATCTGAAGCTTTCTTT.

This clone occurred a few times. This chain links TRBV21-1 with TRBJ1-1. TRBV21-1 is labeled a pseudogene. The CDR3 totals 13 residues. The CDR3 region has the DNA TGTGCCAGCAGCCCACACCAGAGGACTGAAGCTTTCTTT. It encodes CASSPHQRTEAFF.

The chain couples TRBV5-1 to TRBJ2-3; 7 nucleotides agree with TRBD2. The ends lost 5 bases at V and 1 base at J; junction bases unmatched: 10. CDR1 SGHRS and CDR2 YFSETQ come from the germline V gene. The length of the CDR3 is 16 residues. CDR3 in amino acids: CASRTSAGVGTDTQYF. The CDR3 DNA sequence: TGCGCCAGCAGAACCTCTGCGGGAGTGGGCACAGATACGCAGTATTTT.

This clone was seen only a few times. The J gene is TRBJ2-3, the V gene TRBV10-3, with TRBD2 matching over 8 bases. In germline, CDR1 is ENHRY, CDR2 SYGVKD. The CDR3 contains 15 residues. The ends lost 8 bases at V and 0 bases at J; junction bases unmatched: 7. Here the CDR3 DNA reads TGTGCCATCTCCGGACTAGCAGCTAGCACAGATACGCAGTATTTT. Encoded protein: CAISGLAASTDTQYF.

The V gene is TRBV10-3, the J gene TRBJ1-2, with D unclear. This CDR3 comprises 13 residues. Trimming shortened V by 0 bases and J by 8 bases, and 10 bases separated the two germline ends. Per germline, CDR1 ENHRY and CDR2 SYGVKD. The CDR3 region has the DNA TGTGCCATCAGTGAGTCGTTGGCGGGAGGCTACACCTTC. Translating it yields CAISESLAGGYTF.

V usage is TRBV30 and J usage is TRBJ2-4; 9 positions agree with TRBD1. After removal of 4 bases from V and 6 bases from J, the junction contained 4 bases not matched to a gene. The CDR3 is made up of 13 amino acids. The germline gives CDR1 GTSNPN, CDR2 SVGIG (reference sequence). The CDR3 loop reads CAWTTGGLNIQYF. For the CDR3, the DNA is TGTGCCTGGACGACAGGGGGGTTAAACATTCAGTACTTC. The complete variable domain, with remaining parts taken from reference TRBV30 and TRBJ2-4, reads SQTIHQWPATLVQPVGSPLSLECTVEGTSNPNLYWYRQAAGRGLQLLFYSVGIGQISSEVPQNLSASRPQDRQFILSSKKLLLSDSGFYLCAWTTGGLNIQYFGAGTRLSVL.

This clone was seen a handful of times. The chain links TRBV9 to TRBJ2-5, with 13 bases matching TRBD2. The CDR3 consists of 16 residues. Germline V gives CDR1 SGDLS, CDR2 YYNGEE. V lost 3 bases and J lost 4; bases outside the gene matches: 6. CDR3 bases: TGTGCCAGCAGCGCACATGGACTAGCGGGAGTAGAGACCCAGTACTTC. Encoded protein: CASSAHGLAGVETQYF.

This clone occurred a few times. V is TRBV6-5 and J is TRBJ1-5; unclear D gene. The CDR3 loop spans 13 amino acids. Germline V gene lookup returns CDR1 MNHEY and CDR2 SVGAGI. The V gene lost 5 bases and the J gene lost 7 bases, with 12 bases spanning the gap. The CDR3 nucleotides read TGTGCCAGCAGTCTTTGGACGGGACAGCCCCAGCATTTT. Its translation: CASSLWTGQPQHF.

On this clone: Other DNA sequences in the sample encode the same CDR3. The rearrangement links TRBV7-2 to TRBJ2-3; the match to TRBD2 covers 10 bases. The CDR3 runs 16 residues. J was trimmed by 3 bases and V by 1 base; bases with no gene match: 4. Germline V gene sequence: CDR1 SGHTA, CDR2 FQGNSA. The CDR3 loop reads CASSLGTSGGTDTQYF. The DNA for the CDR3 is TGTGCCAGCAGCTTAGGGACTAGCGGAGGAACAGATACGCAGTATTTT.

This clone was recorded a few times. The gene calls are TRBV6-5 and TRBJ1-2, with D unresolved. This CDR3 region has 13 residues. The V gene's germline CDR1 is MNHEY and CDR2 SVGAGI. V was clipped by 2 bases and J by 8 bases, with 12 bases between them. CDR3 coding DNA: TGTGCCAGCAGTTACATCCCGGGAGAGGGCTACACCTTC. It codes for CASSYIPGEGYTF.

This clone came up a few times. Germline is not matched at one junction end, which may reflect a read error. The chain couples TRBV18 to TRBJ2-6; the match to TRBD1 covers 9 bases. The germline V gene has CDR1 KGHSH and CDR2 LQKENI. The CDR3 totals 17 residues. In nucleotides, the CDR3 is TGTGCCCGCTCACCACCCGGACAGGGGTCTGGGGCCAACGTCCTGACTTTC. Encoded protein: CARSPPGQGSGANVLTF.

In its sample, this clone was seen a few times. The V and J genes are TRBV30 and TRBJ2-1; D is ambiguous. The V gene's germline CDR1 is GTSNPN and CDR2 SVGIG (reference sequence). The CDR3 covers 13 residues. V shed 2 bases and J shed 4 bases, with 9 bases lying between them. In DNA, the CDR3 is TGTGCCTGGAGTTTGGACGGGTACAATGAGCAGTTCTTC. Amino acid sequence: CAWSLDGYNEQFF.

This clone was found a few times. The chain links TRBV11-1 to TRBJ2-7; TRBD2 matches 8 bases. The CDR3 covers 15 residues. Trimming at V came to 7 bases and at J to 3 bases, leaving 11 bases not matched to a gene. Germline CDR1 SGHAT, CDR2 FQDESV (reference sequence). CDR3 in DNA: TGTGCCAGCAACGACCGAGTAGCGGGACTCTACGAGCAGTACTTC. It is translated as CASNDRVAGLYEQYF.